The subject of this entry is one TCR beta chain. Method: immunoSEQ multiplex PCR; TCRdb's copy keeps in-frame clones and lacks some. The sample carries roughly 40,000 clones, almost 95% recorded once. Germline loops: CDR1 SGHTA, CDR2 FQGNSA. Trimming cost V 3 bases and J 4 bases, with 6 bases left between them. This CDR3 region has 13 residues. The sample originates from a study of ipilimumab plus nivolumab after autologous stem cell transplantation. Study-wide background: Typical patient got 5 ipilimumab doses and 7 or 8 nivolumab doses (median).

The sample consisted of PBMCs, taken in a trial of ipilimumab plus nivolumab as post-transplant consolidation. The source is a male donor with multiple myeloma. The rearrangement joins TRBV7-2 to TRBJ2-2; D uncertain. For the CDR3, the DNA is TGTGCCAGCAGCTTTGGGTTCACCGGGGAGCTGTTTTTT. This gives the protein CASSFGFTGELFF. The whole variable domain, remainder taken from reference TRBV7-2 and TRBJ2-2, is GAGVSQSPSNKVTEKGKDVELRCDPISGHTALYWYRQSLGQGLEFLIYFQGNSAPDKSGLPSDRFSAERTGGSVSTLTIQRTQQEDSAVYLCASSFGFTGELFFGEGSRLTVL.